This T cell receptor beta chain was sequenced in a study of cytomegalovirus exposure and HLA in healthy donors. Trimming took 4 bases from V and 1 from J; bases not matched to a gene: 17. The CDR3 is made up of 22 amino acids. The germline CDR1 and CDR2 sequences are SGHDN and FVKESK. This PCR relied on a set of 60 Vbeta primers and 13 Jbeta primers. Data came from immunoSEQ multiplex PCR; TCRdb stores just in-frame clones and leaves some out. The sample records approximately 300,000 clones, approximately 85% being singletons. With regard to this clone: The antigen remains undetermined.

Notes on the study in general: It was reported that TCR beta sequences correctly inferred the HLA-A and HLA-B alleles for most subjects. A missense variant in DCLRE1C was later tied to TCR beta V- and J-gene trimming. For cytomegalovirus status, the classifier reportedly gave diagnoses with high specificity and sensitivity.

J is TRBJ2-1 and V is TRBV14; 15 bases align to TRBD2. Sequencing input: PBMCs. The receptor's source is a woman aged 40-49 years in good health and CMV-seropositive. The CDR3 loop is CASSRFLVTGTSGRRSYNEQFF. The CDR3 DNA reads as TGTGCCAGCAGCCGTTTTCTAGTTACCGGGACTAGCGGGAGGCGGTCCTACAATGAGCAGTTCTTC.